The rows below give T cell receptor beta chains drawn from one sample of a study of early stage breast cancer tumors. This table comes from immunoSEQ multiplex PCR, and its TCRdb copy is limited to in-frame clones, with some not included. The data contain 40,000 to 60,000 clones, just under 80% of them seen just once; the ten biggest clones take up around 3.4%. The sample comprised blood. The receptor set was obtained from a person aged 40 to 50 with breast cancer. Both conserved end residues are part of each CDR3. Only some rows state a clone size, as once, few, many or a class for expanded clones.

clone size | V gene | CDR3 length | CDR3 protein
- | TRBV5-1 | 15 | CASSPDYPRDNEQFF
- | TRBV7-2 | 18 | CASSLRVGGPAGANVLTF
- | TRBV2 | 14 | CASSESSYSYEQYF
- | TRBV7-7 | 15 | CASSFGSQPGETQYF
- | TRBV30 | 14 | CAWRNSGRGTEAFF
once | TRBV14 | 15 | CASSQDRTWGDTQYF
once | TRBV2 | 14 | CASSERTGGGELFF
few | TRBV7-9 | 11 | CASSLEYEQYF
- | TRBV7-6 | 15 | CASSPGQGTYNEQFF
- | TRBV11-2 | 13 | CASSPQGPGELFF
few | TRBV6-1 | 12 | CASSRDTYEQYF
- | TRBV9 | 13 | CASSGGTRNTIYF
once | TRBV5-1 | 17 | CASSLNAGLAEIYEQYF
- | TRBV5-1 | 18 | CASSLKASGPKRNNEQFF
- | TRBV11-2 | 15 | CASSVVAGMGDTQYF
- | TRBV4-1 | 19 | CASSQGRWQGGGRDYGYTF
- | TRBV19 | 14 | CASSTGGRTGELFF
- | TRBV11-1 | 15 | CASSAGTVNTDTQYF
- | TRBV1 | 16 | CTSSQGLAASTDTQYF
- | TRBV4-1 | 15 | CASSHNKGNTGELFF
- | TRBV4-2 | 13 | CASSLGGPTEAFF
- | TRBV11-3 | 16 | CASSPRGLAGADTQYF
- | TRBV5-6 | 16 | CASSLSGTGLPDTQYF
- | TRBV15 | 14 | CATSRDAGAETQYF
- | TRBV6-1 | 12 | CASNPGVNTIYF
few | TRBV7-2 | 15 | CASRGGIPNTGELFF
- | TRBV6-5 | 13 | CASSLTSTDTQYF
- | TRBV2 | 15 | CASVQRGAGTGELFF
- | TRBV4-1 | 14 | CASSQGGSPYEQYF
- | TRBV30 | 11 | CAYQTGDIQYF
- | TRBV6-6 | 14 | CASSYALGRETQYF
- | TRBV2 | 14 | CASLRGLGSYEQYF
- | TRBV19 | 16 | CASSTGTASSYNEQFF
- | TRBV9 | 15 | CASSRTGTNTYEQYF
once | TRBV18 | 16 | CASSPLSGRVNTEAFF
- | TRBV2 | 13 | CASRREWVETQYF
few | TRBV5-1 | 12 | CASSFPAAEAFF
few | TRBV9 | 13 | CASSVYNTGELFF
- | TRBV5-1 | 15 | CASSLGTGDTDTQYF
- | TRBV30 | 12 | CACDRGRNTIYF
- | TRBV19 | 14 | CASSRGRANEKLFF
- | TRBV10-3 | 11 | CAISEFSEQYF
- | TRBV6-1 | 13 | CASIPSGGDGYTF
- | TRBV4-1 | 17 | CASSLLAGQGANTEAFF
- | TRBV5-6 | 14 | CASSPLVNTGELFF
once | TRBV4-1 | 15 | CASSLTGSRNTEAFF